This is a list of T cell receptor beta chains from one sample in a study of early T cells in non-severe SARS-CoV-2 infection. TCRdb re-derived calls from the 5' RACE reads in MiXCR, one entry per CDR3 protein. This sample has fewer than 120,000 distinct CDR3 sequences, with around 12% found just once. This specimen consisted of whole blood, obtained at baseline. Source of these receptors: an adult who was a healthcare worker with PCR-confirmed SARS-CoV-2 infection or an uninfected control (not recorded which). Each CDR3 is given with its conserved first and last residue. D genes are given only for firm matches. Clone size, where shown, is once, few, many, or a class for clones that have expanded.

once	TRBD1	TRBV12-3/TRBV12-4	TRBJ2-1	TGTGCCAGCAGCCCCCGGGACAGGGCTTACAATGAGCAGTTCTTC	CASSPRDRAYNEQFF
NA	NA	TRBV7-9	TRBJ1-1	TGTGCCAGCAGCCCCAGGGAAACCTACACTGAAGCTTTCTTT	CASSPRETYTEAFF
NA	NA	TRBV20-1	TRBJ2-6	TGCAGTGGTATACAGGGCTCTGGGGCCAACGTCCTGACTTTC	CSGIQGSGANVLTF
few	NA	TRBV9	TRBJ2-3	TGTGCCAGCAGTCAAAGCGGAAGCACAGATACGCAGTATTTT	CASSQSGSTDTQYF
few	TRBD1	TRBV28	TRBJ2-7	TGTGCCAGCAGGAGAACAGGGGCCTCCGAGCAGTACTTC	CASRRTGASEQYF
few	NA	TRBV9	TRBJ2-7	TGTGCCAGCAGCGTAGCTCCGGACCCTGCCTACGAGCAGTACTTC	CASSVAPDPAYEQYF
many	TRBD1	TRBV18	TRBJ1-6	TGTGCCAGCTCACCACTATGGACAGGCCGGGGTAATTCACCCCTCCACTTT	CASSPLWTGRGNSPLHF
NA	NA	TRBV28	TRBJ2-3	TGTGCCAGCACAGGCCGGGCCACCAGCGGGGATACGCAGTATTTT	CASTGRATSGDTQYF
few	TRBD1	TRBV29-1	TRBJ2-5	TGCAGCGTTCTCCGACAGGGCGGCACGACGGGAGAGACCCAGTACTTC	CSVLRQGGTTGETQYF
few	NA	TRBV5-5	TRBJ1-2	TGTGCCAGCAGCTTGGCCAGGGGAAGGGATGGCTACACCTTC	CASSLARGRDGYTF
few	NA	TRBV6-5	TRBJ1-4	TGTGCCAGCAGTTCACACAGGGCTGATGAAAAACTGTTTTTT	CASSSHRADEKLFF
few	TRBD1	TRBV12-3/TRBV12-4	TRBJ1-1	TGTGCCAGCAGTCCGGGGGGGAGGGGGCACACTGAAGCTTTCTTT	CASSPGGRGHTEAFF
few	NA	TRBV7-2	TRBJ2-7	TGTGCCAGCAGCCCTCTGAAGAGGGAGCAGTACTTC	CASSPLKREQYF
many	NA	TRBV5-4	TRBJ2-1	TGTGCCAGCAGCTCTGGGTCAACCGGTGGGAATGAGCAGTTCTTC	CASSSGSTGGNEQFF
few	NA	TRBV5-1	TRBJ1-3	TGCGCCAGCAGCTTGACAGGGCACGGAAACACCATATATTTT	CASSLTGHGNTIYF
NA	NA	TRBV5-1	TRBJ1-6	TGCGCCAGCAGCTTGGAGGTATGGGGGGCGCTTAATTCACCCCTCCACTTT	CASSLEVWGALNSPLHF
NA	NA	TRBV11-1	TRBJ1-1	TGTGCCAGCAGCCTGTGGACCCTGAACACTGAAGCTTTCTTT	CASSLWTLNTEAFF
few	NA	TRBV29-1	TRBJ2-6	TGCAGCGTTGCACAGGGTCCTGGGGCCAACGTCCTGACTTTC	CSVAQGPGANVLTF
few	TRBD1	TRBV7-3	TRBJ2-3	TGTGCCAGCAGCCAGGGACAGGGGGTATCCACAGATACGCAGTATTTT	CASSQGQGVSTDTQYF
NA	TRBD2	TRBV5-8	TRBJ2-7	TGTGCCAGCAGCTTGGGTAGCGGGCTAGCCTACGAGCAGTACTTC	CASSLGSGLAYEQYF
few	NA	TRBV30	TRBJ1-1	TGTGCCTGGAGTGTCCAGCCCAACACTGAAGCTTTCTTT	CAWSVQPNTEAFF
few	TRBD2	TRBV3-1	TRBJ2-1	TGTGCCAGCAGCTACTCCCCGGGACTAGCGGGGGGCCGCTCCTACAATGAGCAGTTCTTC	CASSYSPGLAGGRSYNEQFF
NA	NA	TRBV5-1	TRBJ1-6	TGCGCCAGCAGCGCGGATATTTGGGGGAATTCACCCCTCCACTTT	CASSADIWGNSPLHF
few	NA	TRBV7-2	TRBJ2-1	TGTGCCAGCAGCTTAAAGTCCCGGACTGCCCCCGATGAGCAGTTCTTC	CASSLKSRTAPDEQFF
NA	TRBD2	TRBV5-4	TRBJ2-2	TGTGCCAGCAGAAGGAGCGGGAGCGGGACCGGGGAGCTGTTTTTT	CASRRSGSGTGELFF
NA	NA	TRBV5-1	TRBJ2-3	TGTGCCAGCAGCTTGCAACGCCCCGGCACAGATACGCAGTATTTT	CASSLQRPGTDTQYF
few	NA	TRBV25-1	TRBJ1-6	TGTGCCAGCAGTGAAGGGGTGCGGGGTCTCCACTTT	CASSEGVRGLHF
NA	NA	TRBV6-2/TRBV6-3	TRBJ1-5	TGTGCCAGCAGTTACTCCATGAGGAGAGGCAATCAGCCCCAGCATTTT	CASSYSMRRGNQPQHF
few	NA	TRBV7-9	TRBJ1-1	TGTGCCAGCAGCTTGCTGGGGCCCTTAGGAGCTTTCTTT	CASSLLGPLGAFF
few	NA	TRBV12-5	TRBJ1-3	TGTGCTAGTGGTTTGGTACTTACCGGACAGACCTCTGGAAACACCATATATTTT	CASGLVLTGQTSGNTIYF
NA	TRBD1	TRBV19	TRBJ2-7	TGTGCCAGTAGTATGACCGGGACAGGATCCTACGAGCAGTACTTC	CASSMTGTGSYEQYF
few	NA	TRBV28	TRBJ2-7	TGTGCCAGCAGTTTGGCCCTCTCCTACGAGCAGTACTTC	CASSLALSYEQYF
NA	TRBD1	TRBV6-5	TRBJ2-1	TGTGCCAGCAGTCCTGGACAGGGTAAATTCAATGAGCAGTTCTTC	CASSPGQGKFNEQFF
few	NA	TRBV11-2	TRBJ2-1	TGTGCCAGCAGCTTGAAGACCGCGTATGAGCAGTTCTTC	CASSLKTAYEQFF
NA	TRBD1	TRBV14	TRBJ2-7	TGTGCCAGCAGGGGAGGACAGGGGTACGAGCAGTACTTC	CASRGGQGYEQYF
NA	NA	TRBV5-1	TRBJ1-5	TGCGCCAGCAGCTTGGCCGGGGGAGGGCAGCCCCAGCATTTT	CASSLAGGGQPQHF
few	NA	TRBV14	TRBJ1-1	TGTGCCAGCAGCCAAGATCGAGGGGCTGAAGCTTTCTTT	CASSQDRGAEAFF
many	NA	TRBV7-2	TRBJ2-1	TGTGCCAGCAGCTTTAGTGGCCGGGACACCTACAATGAGCAGTTCTTC	CASSFSGRDTYNEQFF
NA	TRBD1	TRBV28	TRBJ2-7	TGTGCCAGCAGTTCGCCTATCCTCCGGGACAGGGGGCGTGAGCAGTACTTC	CASSSPILRDRGREQYF
NA	NA	TRBV2	TRBJ2-1	TGTGCCAGCAGTGAAGGGCAGGAGGTCTACAATGAGCAGTTCTTC	CASSEGQEVYNEQFF
few	TRBD2	TRBV7-2	TRBJ2-1	TGTGCCAGCAGCCCCAGAGCGGGGCGCTCCTACAATGAGCAGTTCTTC	CASSPRAGRSYNEQFF
many	TRBD2	TRBV18	TRBJ2-3	TGTGCCAGCTCACCGAGTAGCGGGAAATACACAGATACGCAGTATTTT	CASSPSSGKYTDTQYF
NA	TRBD1	TRBV18	TRBJ1-1	TGTGCCAGCTCACCAGGGACAGGGGGTGAAGCTTTCTTT	CASSPGTGGEAFF
NA	TRBD1	TRBV6-6	TRBJ1-4	TGTGCCTCCAAGGACAGGTCTAATGAAAAACTGTTTTTT	CASKDRSNEKLFF
many	NA	TRBV10-1	TRBJ1-6	TGCGCCAGCAGTGATGGGGGAAGGGATTCACCCCTCCACTTT	CASSDGGRDSPLHF
few	NA	TRBV18	TRBJ1-2	TGTGCCAGCTCACCACCTCAGCCACGACTTGGTGGCTACACCTTC	CASSPPQPRLGGYTF